This passage covers 20 T cell receptor beta chains from one sample sequenced in a study of vaccination effects on CD4 cells after COVID-19. No antigen has been identified for these receptors. Prior to sequencing, the ViraFEST assay stimulated PBMC with viral peptide pools, which expanded the antigen-specific CD4+ T cells. On roughly day 10 of culture, CD4+ T cells were separated out. Participants each got two BNT162b2 or mRNA-1273 vaccine doses. Clones were sequenced by immunoSEQ multiplex PCR, and TCRdb holds only the in-frame ones, with some missing. Seen here are tens of thousands of clones, just under 75% observed once, and the top ten hold about 1.4%. The sequencing here drew on CD4+ T cells from PBMCs cultured with HCoV-229E spike peptides, taken after COVID-19 vaccination. These receptors were taken from a human donor who received a COVID-19 vaccine.

This clone was seen only once. The rearrangement uses TRBV5-6 and TRBJ2-1; D possibly matches TRBD1 or TRBD2 (7 bases each). In germline, CDR1 is SGHDT, CDR2 YYEEEE. Trimming cost V 4 bases and J 1 base, with 12 bases left between them. The CDR3 spans 15 residues. This CDR3 is CASSPRGGSYNEQFF. The CDR3 DNA sequence: TGTGCCAGCAGCCCCAGGGGGGGGTCCTACAATGAGCAGTTCTTC.

V usage is TRBV14 and J usage is TRBJ2-3; TRBD2 matches at 7 bases. J was trimmed by 5 bases and V by 1 base; bases with no gene match: 18. CDR3 size: 19 residues. The germline gives CDR1 SGHDN, CDR2 FVKESK. CDR3 in DNA: TGTGCCAGCAGCCAAGGCAGCGGACGGACCTGGACTAGGTTAGATACGCAGTATTTT. Translating it yields CASSQGSGRTWTRLDTQYF. Full variable domain (rest looked up from reference TRBV14 and TRBJ2-3): EAGVTQFPSHSVIEKGQTVTLRCDPISGHDNLYWYRRVMGKEIKFLLHFVKESKQDESGMPNNRFLAERTGGTYSTLKVQPAELEDSGVYFCASSQGSGRTWTRLDTQYFGPGTRLTVL.

The chain combines TRBV7-9 with TRBJ1-5, with a possible D match to TRBD1 (6 bases). V dropped 2 bases and J dropped 5 bases, with 19 bases sitting between them. Germline V gives CDR1 SEHNR, CDR2 FQNEAQ (reference sequence). The CDR3 spans 17 residues. This CDR3 is CASSLSDERGPYQPQHF. CDR3 bases: TGTGCCAGCAGCTTATCGGACGAGCGGGGGCCCTATCAGCCCCAGCATTTT.

V is TRBV10-3 and J is TRBJ1-6, with 8 bases identical to TRBD1. Germline V gives CDR1 ENHRY, CDR2 SYGVKD. J lost 8 bases, V lost 7 bases, and 4 bases had no gene match. CDR3 size: 13 residues. The CDR3 sequence: CAIKAQGDSPLHF. CDR3 DNA sequence: TGTGCCATCAAGGCACAGGGGGATTCACCCCTCCACTTT.

This clone is medium-sized (0.01 to 0.1%) by share. The chain couples TRBV2 to TRBJ1-4, with D perhaps TRBD1 (6 bases). The CDR3 is made up of 16 amino acids. V was trimmed by 6 bases and J by 5 bases, leaving 19 bases between them. Germline CDR1 SNHLY, CDR2 FYNNEI. This CDR3 reads CASRSGTGRTNEKLFF. The CDR3 coding sequence is TGTGCCAGCAGGTCTGGAACAGGGAGGACAAATGAAAAACTGTTTTTT.

The gene calls are TRBV7-2 and TRBJ2-1, with unresolved D. Germline CDR1 is SGHTA and CDR2 is FQGNSA. Trimming removed 5 bases from V and 4 bases from J, with 9 bases in between. CDR3 length equals 13 residues. The CDR3 nucleotides read TGTGCCAGCAGCCAGTTCAGTTACAATGAGCAGTTCTTC. Protein sequence: CASSQFSYNEQFF. The entire variable domain, with the rest obtained from reference TRBV7-2 and TRBJ2-1, is as follows: GAGVSQSPSNKVTEKGKDVELRCDPISGHTALYWYRQSLGQGLEFLIYFQGNSAPDKSGLPSDRFSAERTGGSVSTLTIQRTQQEDSAVYLCASSQFSYNEQFFGPGTRLTVL.

This clone was detected once. The chain couples TRBV19 to TRBJ1-1, with a tentative D call TRBD1 (6 bases). The CDR3 runs to 16 residues. Germline V CDR1 and CDR2: LNHDA, SQIVND (reference sequence). Trimming pared 5 bases from V and 6 bases from J, leaving 22 bases between. The CDR3 DNA is TGTGCCAGTAGTTCCGCATTGACAGGATTTCGACCTGAAGCTTTCTTT. Its translation: CASSSALTGFRPEAFF.

The table lists this clone with a few counts. This sequence joins TRBV2 and TRBJ2-5, with D possibly being TRBD1 or TRBD2 (6 bases each). Germline V gene sequence: CDR1 SNHLY, CDR2 FYNNEI. V was pared by 5 bases and J by 5 bases, with 15 bases between. The CDR3 length is 14 residues. The CDR3 is CASSPTGGGETQYF. The DNA for the CDR3 is TGTGCCAGCAGTCCAACCGGGGGCGGGGAGACCCAGTACTTC.

CDR3 nucleotides: TGCGCCAGCAGCTTGGGCGGACAGGGAAACACAGATACGCAGTATTTT. Protein sequence: CASSLGGQGNTDTQYF. The V and J genes are TRBV5-1 and TRBJ2-3, with TRBD1 identical over 8 bases. The V gene end was trimmed by 0 bases and the J gene end by 2 bases; junction bases not matched to a gene: 5. The CDR3 is 16 amino acids. CDR1 and CDR2 (germline): SGHRS, YFSETQ.

The V and J genes are TRBV4-3 and TRBJ2-3; D perhaps matches TRBD1 (6 bases). In germline, CDR1 is LGHNA, CDR2 YSLEER. There are 15 residues in the CDR3. Deletions cut 3 bases from V and 1 base from J, with 11 bases between. DNA for the CDR3: TGCGCCAGCAGCCAGACAGGCCGCCGCACAGATACGCAGTATTTT. This codes for CASSQTGRRTDTQYF.

This clone showed up just once. The genes are TRBV7-3 and TRBJ1-5, with 7 bases aligning to TRBD1. CDR3 size: 13 residues. Trimming cost V 5 bases and J 4 bases; bases outside gene matches: 2. Germline CDR1 reads SGHTA; CDR2 reads FQGTGA. The DNA of the CDR3 is TGTGCCAGCAGCCAGGACAGGAATCAGCCCCAGCATTTT. Amino acid sequence: CASSQDRNQPQHF.

The chain has TRBV5-1 and TRBJ2-3; 11 positions agree with TRBD2. Trimming at V came to 4 bases and at J to 5 bases, leaving 6 bases not matched to a gene. Germline V gene sequence: CDR1 SGHRS, CDR2 YFSETQ. This CDR3 is 15 amino acids long. The CDR3: CASSVVGLAEDTQYF. The CDR3 DNA reads TGCGCCAGCAGCGTGGTGGGACTAGCGGAAGATACGCAGTATTTT.

Only a few counts were recorded for this clone. The chain is built from TRBV2 and TRBJ1-2; 7 bases line up with TRBD1. This CDR3 contains 14 residues. CDR1 and CDR2 (germline): SNHLY, FYNNEI. V trimming: 6 bases; J trimming: 8 bases; junction bases outside the gene matches: 12. This CDR3 is CASRPDRVVVGYTF. CDR3 nucleotides: TGTGCCAGCAGGCCAGACAGGGTGGTCGTCGGCTACACCTTC.

A few counts support this clone. V and J are TRBV7-8 and TRBJ1-2; 7 bases are a match to TRBD1. J gave up 6 bases and V 5 bases, and 12 bases lay outside the gene matches. This CDR3 is 15 amino acids long. CDR1 is SGHVS, CDR2 FQNEAQ, per germline. The CDR3 DNA follows: TGTGCCAGCAGCCAAACCGGGACAGATGTTCATGGCTACACCTTC. Protein sequence: CASSQTGTDVHGYTF. Together with reference TRBV7-8 and TRBJ1-2, the CDR3 gives the full variable domain: GAGVSQSPRYKVAKRGQDVALRCDPISGHVSLFWYQQALGQGPEFLTYFQNEAQLDKSGLPSDRFFAERPEGSVSTLKIQRTQQEDSAVYLCASSQTGTDVHGYTFGSGTRLTVV.

There are a few counts of this clone. The rearrangement joins TRBV2 to TRBJ1-1, with D hard to call. Trimming left V 3 bases short and J 1 base short, with 6 bases between. The CDR3 consists of 13 residues. Germline CDR1 SNHLY, CDR2 FYNNEI. The DNA of the CDR3 is TGTGCCAGCAGTGATTCCAGGAACACTGAAGCTTTCTTT. Translation gives CASSDSRNTEAFF.

This clone has only one observation. The CDR3 reads CASSQDRVSSYEQYV. Here the CDR3 DNA reads TGTGCCAGCAGCCAAGACAGGGTAAGCTCCTACGAGCAGTACGTC. The chain links TRBV7-8 to TRBJ2-7; 7 nucleotides line up with TRBD1. J lost 0 bases, V lost 5 bases, and 7 bases had no gene match. CDR3 length: 15 amino acids. CDR1 and CDR2 from the germline V gene are SGHVS and FQNEAQ.

The chain employs TRBV9 and TRBJ1-3, with TRBD1 as a possible D gene (5 bases). This CDR3 has 18 amino acids. Germline assignment: CDR1 SGDLS and CDR2 YYNGEE. Trimming pared 0 bases from V and 0 bases from J, leaving 16 bases between. The CDR3 region is CASSVALGAGFSGNTIYF. CDR3 coding DNA: TGTGCCAGCAGCGTAGCCCTTGGGGCGGGGTTCTCTGGAAACACCATATATTTT.

A single count supports this clone. V and J are TRBV7-9 and TRBJ1-5; D possibly corresponds to TRBD1 (5 bases). Germline values: CDR1 SEHNR, CDR2 FQNEAQ (reference sequence). The CDR3 consists of 13 residues. V shed 2 bases and J shed 5 bases, with 7 bases lying between them. The CDR3 DNA sequence: TGTGCCAGCAGCTTAAAAGGGGATCAGCCCCAGCATTTT. Residues: CASSLKGDQPQHF.

The chain links TRBV9 to TRBJ2-3; 12 bases line up with TRBD2. The length of the CDR3 is 18 residues. V trimming: 0 bases; J trimming: 3 bases; junction bases outside the gene matches: 8. Germline V gene sequence: CDR1 SGDLS, CDR2 YYNGEE. For the CDR3, the DNA is TGTGCCAGCAGCGTAGGCCTAGCGGGGGGGCGGTGGACAGATACGCAGTATTTT. This gives the protein CASSVGLAGGRWTDTQYF.

This chain joins TRBV7-9 and TRBJ1-3; 9 bases are shared with TRBD1. The CDR3 runs 19 residues. The germline V gene has CDR1 SEHNR and CDR2 FQNEAQ (reference sequence). Unmatched junction bases numbered 14, after V lost 5 bases and J lost 0 bases. CDR3 loop: CASSQSGTGLGSSGNTIYF. As DNA, the CDR3 is TGTGCCAGCAGCCAATCCGGGACAGGGCTAGGAAGCTCTGGAAACACCATATATTTT.